This TCR beta chain emerged from a study of post-analysis software for immune sequencing data. Study-level points and caveats: Higher frequency in patients than in controls was seen for roughly five TRBV segments, with TRBV5-6, TRBV5-1 and TRBV20-1 among them.

Presence of unique molecular identifiers characterized the TCR beta cDNA libraries. TCRdb fed the PCR reads into MiXCR, producing one record per CDR3 protein. The sample shows 400,000 to 500,000 distinct CDR3 sequences, 39% of them seen only once. V lost 0 bases to trimming and J lost 9 bases, with 24 bases between them. Germline V gene data show CDR1 as SGHDN and CDR2 as FVKESK. CDR3 length equals 18 residues. A word on this clonotype: What it recognizes is unknown.

This sequence originates from a girl aged 2-10 years with multiple sclerosis. Sequencing was carried out using blood. This chain uses TRBV14 with TRBJ2-1; tentative D call: TRBD2 (5 bases). The CDR3, as DNA: TGTGCCAGCAGCCAAGACTCGGGCGTCGCACTAGGGTACTCTGAGCAGTTCTTC. Residues: CASSQDSGVALGYSEQFF. The whole variable domain, remainder taken from reference TRBV14 and TRBJ2-1, is EAGVTQFPSHSVIEKGQTVTLRCDPISGHDNLYWYRRVMGKEIKFLLHFVKESKQDESGMPNNRFLAERTGGTYSTLKVQPAELEDSGVYFCASSQDSGVALGYSEQFFGPGTRLTVL.